This T cell receptor beta chain was documented in a study of blood T cell repertoires in COVID-19. Study at large: The analysed material was cDNA or gDNA that came from T cells, B-cell-depleted T cells, or PBMCs.

Ages ranged from about 18 to 89 years, with residence in about 23 US areas. Participants' reported clinical history set cohort assignment. Donors of Cohort 3 who recovered were those that had two negative PCRs, clearance, or symptom resolution. Sequencing was performed with immunoSEQ multiplex PCR; in TCRdb, only in-frame clones are kept and a portion is missing. The sample yields roughly 500,000 clones, roughly 90% seen once. A few counts support this clone. The CDR3 covers 13 residues. V lost 1 base to trimming and J lost 7 bases, with 5 bases between them. In germline, CDR1 is LGHNT, CDR2 FRNRAP. This clonotype was sampled from a woman in her 40s who had recovered from COVID-19. Material for sequencing was PBMCs or T cells enriched from blood (not recorded which). This chain uses TRBV12-5 with TRBJ1-6; TRBD1 is a possible D gene (5 bases). The CDR3 reads CASGLGTNSPLHF. CDR3 DNA sequence: TGTGCTAGTGGTTTGGGGACAAATTCACCCCTCCACTTT.